The source of this T cell receptor (beta chain) is a study of T cells in Graves' hyperthyroidism and ophthalmopathy. Every diagnosis used clinical symptoms, serum thyroxine and TRAb, thyroid ultrasound and orbital computed tomography. Using RNA transcripts as the source, TCR beta CDR3 regions were amplified. First-round RT-PCR with HTBI primers amplified the TCR CDR3 region. In TCRdb, the multiplex PCR reads were re-called with MiXCR into one record per CDR3 protein. There are hundreds of thousands of distinct CDR3 sequences in the sample; around 20% occur only once, and 16% lies in the top ten. This clonotype appeared many times. Germline CDR1 and CDR2: SGHRS and YFSETQ. The germline V and J ends were trimmed by 4 bases and 2 bases, with 16 bases remaining between them. The length of the CDR3 is 16 residues.

This chain connects TRBV5-1 to TRBJ1-5; D gene unclear. The TCR comes from a woman in her fifties or sixties with Graves' hyperthyroidism that later progressed to Graves' ophthalmopathy. The sequenced sample consisted of blood. CDR3 residues: CASSRGEDWGNQPQHF. CDR3 bases: TGCGCCAGCAGCCGCGGGGAAGATTGGGGCAATCAGCCCCAGCATTTT.